The following is a TCR beta chain sequence with its context. The clone's antigen remains unknown. No much larger clonotype is one base removed from it; base qualities were not supplied. The sample originates from a study of shared clonotypes between healthy human individuals (dated by TCRdb to 2019 to 2021). Regarding the study in general: Three men and a couple of women, aged 18 to 49 years, made up the cohort. For each donor, CD4 naive and CD4 memory were each given three plates, CD8 naive was given two plates, and CD8 memory was given one plate. The study deeply sequenced blood TCR repertoires of about 5 healthy adults to estimate repertoire size and the extent of clonotype sharing between individuals. To increase sequencing depth and limit assay-specific biases, different laboratories used diverse techniques to prepare libraries and sequence TCR repertoires. Leukapheresis yielded between about 0.9 and 8.9 billion PBMCs per donor. Results the study describes overall, beyond this receptor: Rarefaction of sorted-subset datasets indicated incomplete sequencing despite the large sequencing depth. Sharing across four donors was observed for about 5% of naive CD4, 3.5% of naive CD8, 2% to 2.5% of memory CD4, and roughly 0.43% of memory CD8 clonotypes. Pairwise subsampling led to the expectation that sequencing depth would affect the degree of clonotype sharing among donors. Sampling was restricted to blood, and TCR repertoires in tissues likely differ from the TCR repertoires found in blood. Higher generation probabilities were observed for clonotypes shared by all four sorted-subset donors than for non-shared clonotypes. Naive subsets generally had larger estimated clonotype richness than memory subsets. The small number of donors limited the genetic and exposure-history diversity represented.

CD8 naive samples were obtained by positive selection for CCR7 among CD45RO-negative cells, yielding a CD45RA+CCR7+ population from which TemRA cells were excluded. Donors were healthy HIV-negative adults with no recently reported acute infections or vaccinations. Only Caucasian adults living in Nashville, Tennessee, USA were represented among the donors. Blood was obtained by leukapheresis, after which PBMCs were separated by Ficoll-Histopaque density gradient centrifugation and cryopreserved in liquid nitrogen vapor phase. Analytical flow cytometry was used to check the purity and quantity of every magnetically sorted T cell population. From each sorted fraction, genomic DNA was isolated and quantified by UV absorbance on a Nanodrop 2000c. Using the deep immunoSEQ assay, multiplex PCR amplified TCR CDR3 regions from genomic DNA. Extracted genomic DNA from each cell subset was distributed evenly across all wells of several immunoSEQ 96-well plates, and each plate was treated as a replicate. For sorted subsets, each replicate PCR was loaded with 200 to 250 ng genomic DNA, equivalent to 30,000 or so T cell genomes. Purified libraries were measured with a Qubit 3.0 fluorometer, size-checked on a Bioanalyzer 2100, and measured again with the KAPA Library Quantification kit. A separate single-read 150-cycle Illumina NextSeq 550 flow cell was used to sequence each immunoSEQ 96-well plate. Per the source publication's procedure: Because only junctional sequences without quality scores were contained in the immunoSEQ output, filtering matching that applied to full-length reads could not be performed. To assign V/J genes and CDR3, sequences were annotated using PyIR, a Python wrapper for IgBLAST v1.9, with IMGT germline references. Reads with weak V/J assignments (E-value above 1e-6), missing CDR3, stop codons, out-of-frame junctions, or ambiguous translated residues were removed. V3J clonotypes were defined as sequences sharing an identical inferred V gene, J gene, and CDR3 amino acid sequence. Percentage overlap between repertoires was calculated by dividing the number of shared unique clonotypes by the size of the smaller repertoire. RTK rarefaction, the Chao1 estimator, and Recon v2.1 estimates of unobserved clonotypes were used to assess repertoire richness. Generation probabilities for all TCRbeta clonotypes obtained by the gDNA method from a handful of donors were computed using OLGA. Not all clones reach the TCRdb copy of this immuneACCESS table, which keeps in-frame sequences only. Checked studies attribute under half of the gap to unresolved V genes and leave the rest unexplained. V, J and clone size reflect that table, while D and trimming were determined from the DNA. This sample has about 800,000 clones in its table, and approximately 97% of those were observed once. Of the sample, around 0.25% falls within the top ten clones.

V gives up 5 bases and J gives up 4 bases, and the segment between their germline ends measures 15 bases. In the germline V gene (reference sequence), CDR1 corresponds to MNHEY and CDR2 to SMNVEV. The CDR3 measures 14 amino acids from cysteine to phenylalanine. The read is trimmed to its CDR3 DNA, 42 bases read in frame from base 1. This sequence uses TRBV27 and TRBJ2-7; a tentative D call is TRBD2 (6 bases match). Input material: naive CD8+ T cells sorted from blood. This specimen's cell subset or site label, interpreted: CD45RA+CCR7+. The source is a young man in good health. The CDR3 region: CASSQDGTLYEQYF. The nucleotide sequence is TGTGCCAGCAGTCAGGACGGGACTCTTTACGAGCAGTACTTC.